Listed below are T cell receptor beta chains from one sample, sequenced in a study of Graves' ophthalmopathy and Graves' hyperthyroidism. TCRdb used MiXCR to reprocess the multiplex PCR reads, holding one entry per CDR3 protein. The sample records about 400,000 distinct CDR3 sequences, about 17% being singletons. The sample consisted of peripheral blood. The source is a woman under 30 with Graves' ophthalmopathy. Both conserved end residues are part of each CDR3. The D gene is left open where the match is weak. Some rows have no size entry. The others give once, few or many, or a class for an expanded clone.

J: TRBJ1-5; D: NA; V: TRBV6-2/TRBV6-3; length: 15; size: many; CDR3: CASSPVESDDQPQHF; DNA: TGTGCCAGCAGTCCGGTGGAAAGTGACGATCAGCCCCAGCATTTT
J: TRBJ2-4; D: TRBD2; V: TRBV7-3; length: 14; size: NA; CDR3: CASSPGLDKNIQYF; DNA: TGTGCCAGCAGTCCGGGACTAGACAAAAACATTCAGTACTTC
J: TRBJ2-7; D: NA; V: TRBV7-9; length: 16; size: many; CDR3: CASSASATPSSYEQYF; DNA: TGTGCCAGCAGCGCTAGCGCGACTCCCTCTTCCTACGAGCAGTACTTC
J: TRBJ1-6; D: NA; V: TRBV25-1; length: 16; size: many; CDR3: CASSKGRSSYNSPLHF; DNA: TGTGCCAGCAGCAAAGGGAGGAGCTCCTATAATTCACCCCTCCACTTT
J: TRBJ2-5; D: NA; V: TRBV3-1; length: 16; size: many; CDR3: CASSWTSPGAQETQYF; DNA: TGTGCCAGCAGCTGGACTTCGCCGGGAGCCCAAGAGACCCAGTACTTC
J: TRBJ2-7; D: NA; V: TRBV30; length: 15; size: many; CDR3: CAWSVPAELFYEQYF; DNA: TGTGCCTGGAGTGTACCAGCGGAGCTGTTCTACGAGCAGTACTTC
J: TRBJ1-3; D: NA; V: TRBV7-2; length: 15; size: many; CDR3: CASSTSGTRGNTIYF; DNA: TGTGCCAGCAGCACCTCGGGGACAAGAGGAAACACCATATATTTT
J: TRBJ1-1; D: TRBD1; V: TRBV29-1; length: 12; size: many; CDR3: CSVSTGDPEAFF; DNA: TGCAGCGTTTCTACAGGGGACCCTGAAGCTTTCTTT
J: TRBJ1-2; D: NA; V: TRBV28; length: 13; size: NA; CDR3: CASSLKQGSGYTF; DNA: TGTGCCAGCAGTTTAAAACAGGGCTCCGGCTACACCTTC
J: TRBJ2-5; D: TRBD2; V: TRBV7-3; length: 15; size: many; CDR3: CASSAGLAEKETQYF; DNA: TGTGCCAGCAGCGCCGGACTAGCTGAAAAAGAGACCCAGTACTTC
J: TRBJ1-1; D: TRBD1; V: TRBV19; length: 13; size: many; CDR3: CASTGTGGTEAFF; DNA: TGTGCCAGTACTGGGACAGGGGGAACTGAAGCTTTCTTT
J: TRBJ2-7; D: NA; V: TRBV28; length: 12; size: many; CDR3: CASSYLPYEQYF; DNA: TGTGCCAGCTCCTATCTTCCCTACGAGCAGTACTTC
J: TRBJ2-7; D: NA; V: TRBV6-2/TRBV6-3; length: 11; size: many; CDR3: CASSYNYEQYF; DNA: TGTGCCAGCAGTTACAACTACGAGCAGTACTTC
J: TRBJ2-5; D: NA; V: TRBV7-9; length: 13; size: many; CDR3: CASSPAVQETQYF; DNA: TGTGCCAGCAGCCCGGCCGTCCAAGAGACCCAGTACTTC
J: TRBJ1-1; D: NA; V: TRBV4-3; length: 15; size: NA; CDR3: CASSPDRGMNTEAFF; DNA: TGCGCCAGCAGCCCTGACCGTGGGATGAACACTGAAGCTTTCTTT
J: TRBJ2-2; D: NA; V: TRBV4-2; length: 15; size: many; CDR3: CASSQDGGGHGELFF; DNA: TGTGCCAGCAGCCAAGACGGCGGTGGGCACGGGGAGCTGTTTTTT
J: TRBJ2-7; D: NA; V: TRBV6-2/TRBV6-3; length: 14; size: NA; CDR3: CASTLQRLSYEQYF; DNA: TGTGCCAGCACCTTACAGAGACTCTCCTACGAGCAGTACTTC
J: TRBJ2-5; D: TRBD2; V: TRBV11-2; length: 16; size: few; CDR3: CASSLAKGRGGWTQYF; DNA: TGTGCCAGCAGCTTAGCTAAGGGGCGGGGGGGCTGGACCCAGTACTTC
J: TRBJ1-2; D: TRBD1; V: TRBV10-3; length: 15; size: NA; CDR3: CATRPGTGVNYGYTF; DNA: TGTGCCACACGGCCCGGGACAGGGGTCAACTATGGCTACACCTTC
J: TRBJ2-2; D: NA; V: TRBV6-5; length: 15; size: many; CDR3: CASSPHRGGTGELFF; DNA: TGTGCCAGCAGTCCGCACAGGGGGGGGACCGGGGAGCTGTTTTTT
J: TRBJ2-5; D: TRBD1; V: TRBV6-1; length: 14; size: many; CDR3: CASSEGQGKETQYF; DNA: TGTGCCAGCAGTGAAGGACAGGGGAAAGAGACCCAGTACTTC
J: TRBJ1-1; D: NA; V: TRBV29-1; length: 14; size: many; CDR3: CSVELPSGEPEAFF; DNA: TGCAGCGTTGAACTGCCGAGCGGGGAGCCTGAAGCTTTCTTT
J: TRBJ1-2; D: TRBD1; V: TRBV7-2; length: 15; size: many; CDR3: CASSFGGTGSLGYTF; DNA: TGTGCCAGCAGCTTCGGCGGGACAGGTAGTCTTGGCTACACCTTC
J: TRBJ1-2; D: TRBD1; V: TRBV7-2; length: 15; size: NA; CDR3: CASSLQGGTTVYYTF; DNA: TGTGCCAGCAGCTTGCAGGGGGGTACCACAGTTTATTACACCTTC
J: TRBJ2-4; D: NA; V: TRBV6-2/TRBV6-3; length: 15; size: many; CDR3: CASSYGGPPANIQYF; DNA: TGTGCCAGCAGTTACGGGGGACCCCCGGCAAACATTCAGTACTTC
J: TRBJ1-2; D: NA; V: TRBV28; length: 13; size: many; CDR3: CASKGGVNYGYTF; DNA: TGTGCCAGCAAAGGCGGGGTCAACTATGGCTACACCTTC
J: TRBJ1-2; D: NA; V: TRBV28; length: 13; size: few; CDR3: CASSFRRHYGYTF; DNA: TGTGCCAGCAGTTTTAGACGGCACTATGGCTACACCTTC
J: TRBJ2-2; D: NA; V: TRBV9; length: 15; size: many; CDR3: CASSVRTTNTGELFF; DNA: TGTGCCAGCAGCGTAAGGACTACCAACACCGGGGAGCTGTTTTTT
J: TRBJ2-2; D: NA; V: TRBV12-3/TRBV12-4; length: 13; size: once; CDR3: CASSLAGRGELFF; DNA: TGTGCCAGCAGTCTCGCGGGGCGCGGGGAGCTGTTTTTT
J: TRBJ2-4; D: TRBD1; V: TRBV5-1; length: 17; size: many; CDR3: CASSVDRGMRTKNIQYF; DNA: TGCGCCAGCAGCGTAGACAGGGGAATGCGGACCAAAAACATTCAGTACTTC
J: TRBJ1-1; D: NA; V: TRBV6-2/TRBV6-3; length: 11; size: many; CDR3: CASRSGVKAFF; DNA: TGTGCCAGCAGGTCGGGGGTAAAAGCTTTCTTT
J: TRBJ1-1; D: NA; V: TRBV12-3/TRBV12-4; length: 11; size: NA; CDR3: CASSLSVIAFF; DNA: TGTGCCAGCAGTTTATCGGTTATCGCTTTCTTT
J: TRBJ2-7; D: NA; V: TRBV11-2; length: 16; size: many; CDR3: CASSSTSGYAVYEQYF; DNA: TGTGCCAGCAGCTCCACCTCGGGGTACGCGGTCTACGAGCAGTACTTC
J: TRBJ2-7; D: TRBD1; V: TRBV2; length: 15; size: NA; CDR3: CASSGLGTGSYEQYF; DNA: TGTGCCAGCAGTGGACTCGGGACAGGGTCCTACGAGCAGTACTTC
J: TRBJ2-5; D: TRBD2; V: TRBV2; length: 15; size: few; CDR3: CASSEGWGSGETQYF; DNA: TGTGCCAGCAGTGAAGGTTGGGGTAGCGGGGAGACCCAGTACTTC
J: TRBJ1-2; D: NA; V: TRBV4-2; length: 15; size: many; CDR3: CASSQDRGLDYGYTF; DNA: TGTGCCAGCAGCCAAGATCGAGGGTTAGACTATGGCTACACCTTC
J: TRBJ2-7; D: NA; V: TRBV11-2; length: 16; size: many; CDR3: CASSLGGTTIFYEQYF; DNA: TGTGCCAGCAGCTTAGGTGGGACCACCATTTTCTACGAGCAGTACTTC
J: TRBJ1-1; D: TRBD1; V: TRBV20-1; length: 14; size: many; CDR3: CSASPTGLGTEAFF; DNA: TGCAGTGCTAGCCCGACAGGGTTGGGCACTGAAGCTTTCTTT
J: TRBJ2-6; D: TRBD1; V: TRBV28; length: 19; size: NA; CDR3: CASSPPPGQIRSGANVLTF; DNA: TGTGCCAGCAGCCCCCCTCCGGGACAGATCCGCTCTGGGGCCAACGTCCTGACTTTC
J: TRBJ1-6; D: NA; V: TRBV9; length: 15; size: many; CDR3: CASSVEGQGNSPLHF; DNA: TGTGCCAGCAGCGTAGAGGGGCAGGGGAATTCACCCCTCCACTTT
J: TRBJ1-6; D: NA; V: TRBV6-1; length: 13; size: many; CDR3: CASRTEGGSPLHF; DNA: TGTGCCAGCCGTACTGAGGGAGGTTCACCCCTCCACTTT
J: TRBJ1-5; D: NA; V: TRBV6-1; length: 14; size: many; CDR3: CASKVPGVNQPQHF; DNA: TGTGCCAGCAAGGTACCGGGGGTCAATCAGCCCCAGCATTTT
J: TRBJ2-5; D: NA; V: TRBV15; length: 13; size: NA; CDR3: CATSNGPGETQYF; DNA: TGTGCCACCAGCAATGGACCGGGAGAGACCCAGTACTTC
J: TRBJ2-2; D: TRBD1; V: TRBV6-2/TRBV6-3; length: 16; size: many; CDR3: CASSPLRTGFTGELFF; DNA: TGTGCCAGCTCCCCTCTGAGGACAGGGTTTACCGGGGAGCTGTTTTTT
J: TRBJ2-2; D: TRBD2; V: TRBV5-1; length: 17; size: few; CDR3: CASSFMAGVRSTGELFF; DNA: TGCGCCAGCAGCTTCATGGCGGGGGTCCGAAGCACCGGGGAGCTGTTTTTT
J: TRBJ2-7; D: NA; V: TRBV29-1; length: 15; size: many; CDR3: CSVEARTSSAYEQYF; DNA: TGCAGCGTTGAAGCAAGAACATCGTCGGCCTACGAGCAGTACTTC
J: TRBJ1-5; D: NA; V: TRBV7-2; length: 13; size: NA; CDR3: CASSTTVDQPQHF; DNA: TGTGCCAGCAGCACGACAGTCGATCAGCCCCAGCATTTT
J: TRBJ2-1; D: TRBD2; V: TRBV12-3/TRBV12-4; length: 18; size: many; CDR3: CASSLGLAGGMNYNEQFF; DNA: TGTGCCAGCAGCCTGGGACTAGCGGGGGGGATGAACTACAATGAGCAGTTCTTC
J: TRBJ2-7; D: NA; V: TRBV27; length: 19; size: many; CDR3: CASSLRPSYLAVGTYEQYF; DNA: TGTGCCAGCAGTTTAAGGCCCTCCTACTTAGCGGTCGGCACCTACGAGCAGTACTTC
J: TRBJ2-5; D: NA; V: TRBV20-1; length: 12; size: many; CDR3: CSQDGSKETQYF; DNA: TGCAGTCAAGACGGGTCGAAGGAGACCCAGTACTTC
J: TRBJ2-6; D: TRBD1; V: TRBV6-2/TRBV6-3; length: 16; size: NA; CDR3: CASNPGQLRGANVLTF; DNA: TGTGCCAGCAACCCGGGACAGCTAAGGGGGGCCAACGTCCTGACTTTC
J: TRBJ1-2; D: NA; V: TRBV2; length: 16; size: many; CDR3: CASWALGIVGLYGYTF; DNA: TGTGCCAGCTGGGCTTTAGGCATCGTGGGACTCTATGGCTACACCTTC
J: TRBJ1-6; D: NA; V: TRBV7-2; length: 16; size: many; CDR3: CASSPGRHSYNSPLHF; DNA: TGTGCCAGCAGCCCTGGACGGCACTCCTATAATTCACCCCTCCACTTT
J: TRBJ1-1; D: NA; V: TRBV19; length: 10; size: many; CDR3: CASAGTEAFF; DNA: TGTGCCAGCGCCGGCACTGAAGCTTTCTTT
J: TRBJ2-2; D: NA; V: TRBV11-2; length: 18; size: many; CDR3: CASSHRVAGTTNTGELLF; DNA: TGTGCCAGCAGCCATAGAGTAGCCGGGACAACGAACACCGGGGAGCTGCTTTTT
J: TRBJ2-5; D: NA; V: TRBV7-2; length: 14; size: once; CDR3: CASSLDPAGKTQYF; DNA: TGTGCCAGCAGCTTAGATCCCGCGGGGAAGACCCAGTACTTC
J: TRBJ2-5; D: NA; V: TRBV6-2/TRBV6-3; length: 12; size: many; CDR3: CASSYVTETQYF; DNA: TGTGCCAGCAGTTACGTCACGGAGACCCAGTACTTC
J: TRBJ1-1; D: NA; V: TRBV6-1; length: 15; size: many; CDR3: CASSAAVQGGTEAFF; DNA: TGTGCCAGCAGTGCCGCCGTTCAGGGAGGCACTGAAGCTTTCTTT
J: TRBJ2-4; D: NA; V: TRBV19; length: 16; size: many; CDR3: CASSAAGVLAKNIQYF; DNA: TGTGCCAGTAGTGCAGCAGGGGTCCTAGCCAAAAACATTCAGTACTTC
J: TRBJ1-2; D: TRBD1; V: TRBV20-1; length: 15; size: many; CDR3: CSAATGPVSGKGYTF; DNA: TGCAGTGCAGCGACAGGGCCGGTCTCTGGAAAGGGCTACACCTTC